Following are 30 T cell receptor beta chains from one sample sequenced in a study of vaccination effects on CD4 cells after COVID-19. Before sequencing took place, the ViraFEST assay used viral peptide pools to expand antigen-specific CD4+ T cells. Following 10 days of culture, CD4+ T cells were isolated. Nobody among the vaccine recipients had prior SARS-CoV-2 infection (nucleocapsid antibodies were negative). The antigens of these receptors remain unknown. Here immunoSEQ multiplex PCR was the method, and the copy in TCRdb shows in-frame clones only, minus some. The sample carries around 23,000 clones, over 70% recorded once. The input for sequencing was CD4+ T cells from PBMCs cultured with HCoV-NL63 spike peptides, taken before COVID-19 vaccination. These receptor sequences come from a human donor who received a COVID-19 vaccine.

The chain uses TRBV7-9 and TRBJ2-5; D possibly corresponds to TRBD2 (6 bases). This CDR3 region has 15 residues. Germline loops: CDR1 SEHNR, CDR2 FQNEAQ (reference sequence). V shed 5 bases and J shed 5 bases, with 18 bases lying between them. The CDR3 here is CASSESWEVGETQYF. The CDR3 region has the DNA TGTGCCAGCAGCGAGAGCTGGGAGGTCGGGGAGACCCAGTACTTC.

J is TRBJ2-3 and V is TRBV7-6, with 9 bases aligning to TRBD2. Germline lookup yields CDR1 SGHVS and CDR2 FNYEAQ. Trimming took 5 bases from V and 0 from J; bases not matched to a gene: 9. The CDR3 length is 17 residues. CDR3 in amino acids: CASSPTPSGASTDTQYF. The CDR3, as DNA: TGTGCCAGCAGCCCGACCCCTAGCGGGGCTAGCACAGATACGCAGTATTTT. Together with reference TRBV7-6 and TRBJ2-3, the CDR3 gives the full variable domain: GAGVSQSPRYKVTKRGQDVALRCDPISGHVSLYWYRQALGQGPEFLTYFNYEAQQDKSGLPNDRFSAERPEGSISTLTIQRTEQRDSAMYRCASSPTPSGASTDTQYFGPGTRLTVL.

The CDR3 DNA follows: TGTGCCAGCAGCCCACGGACAGGGAGGGATGAAAAACTGTTTTTT. It specifies CASSPRTGRDEKLFF. The V and J genes are TRBV7-2 and TRBJ1-4; 8 positions match TRBD1. With 5 bases clipped from V and 6 bases from J, the junction kept 8 bases outside the gene matches. CDR3 length: 15 amino acids. The germline gives CDR1 SGHTA, CDR2 FQGNSA.

The V call is TRBV3-1 (or the pseudogene TRBV3-2), the J call TRBJ1-5; unclear D gene. CDR1 is LGHDT and CDR2 is YNNKEL in the germline V gene (reference sequence). There are 14 residues in the CDR3. V was clipped by 1 base and J by 4 bases, with 8 bases between them. CDR3: CASSQVSGNQPQHF. CDR3 bases: TGTGCCAGCAGCCAAGTTTCAGGAAATCAGCCCCAGCATTTT.

V gene TRBV6-5 combines with J gene TRBJ1-5, with D tentatively TRBD1 (6 bases). The germline CDR1 and CDR2 sequences are MNHEY and SVGAGI. V was cut by 6 bases and J by 0 bases, with 12 bases left in between. The CDR3 spans 15 residues. The CDR3 loop is CASRGAVNSNQPQHF. In DNA form, the CDR3 reads TGTGCCAGCAGGGGGGCAGTTAATAGCAATCAGCCCCAGCATTTT.

The V gene is TRBV5-6, the J gene TRBJ2-7, with D possibly matching TRBD2 (5 bases). Trimming removed 9 bases from V and 5 bases from J, with 18 bases in between. This CDR3 is built from 13 residues. CDR1 is SGHDT and CDR2 is YYEEEE in the germline V gene. The CDR3: CATTRGPTDEQYF. The CDR3, as DNA: TGTGCCACGACCCGAGGGCCAACTGACGAGCAGTACTTC.

This clone was observed a handful of times. The chain carries TRBV6-1 and TRBJ1-4; no definite D call. Deletions cut 1 base from V and 4 bases from J, with 7 bases between. Germline V gene sequence: CDR1 MNHNS, CDR2 SASEGT. The CDR3 extends over 14 amino acids. The CDR3 spells CASSEGTLNEKLFF. CDR3 sequence (DNA): TGTGCCAGCAGTGAAGGGACCCTTAATGAAAAACTGTTTTTT.

CDR3 residues: CATSDSLLSGANVLTF. CDR3 coding DNA: TGTGCCACCAGTGATTCACTATTGTCTGGGGCCAACGTCCTGACTTTC. The V call is TRBV24-1, the J call TRBJ2-6; D is uncertain. The germline gives CDR1 KGHDR, CDR2 SFDVKD. This CDR3 contains 16 residues. Trimming took 2 bases from V and 1 from J, leaving 8 bases between them.

The J gene is TRBJ1-2, the V gene TRBV4-1; possible D gene TRBD1, 6 bases. V was trimmed by 2 bases and J by 4 bases, leaving 20 bases between them. There are 17 residues in the CDR3. The V gene's germline CDR1 is MGHRA and CDR2 YSYEKL. The CDR3 spells CASSQLLRRQAIYGYTF. CDR3 nucleotides: TGCGCCAGCAGCCAACTTTTAAGGCGACAGGCCATCTATGGCTACACCTTC.

V gene TRBV10-2 combines with J gene TRBJ1-2; 9 bases are shared with TRBD1. After removal of 7 bases from V and 8 bases from J, the junction contained 11 bases not matched to a gene. This CDR3 region has 14 residues. Germline V gene sequence: CDR1 WSHSY, CDR2 SAAADI. Here the CDR3 reads CASNPVQGALGYTF. The CDR3 nucleotides are TGCGCCAGCAATCCGGTACAGGGGGCGCTGGGCTACACCTTC.

This chain connects TRBV7-9 to TRBJ1-1; D is possibly TRBD1 (5 bases). The CDR3 is 12 amino acids. V gave up 5 bases and J gave up 7 bases, with 11 bases separating them. Germline CDR1 reads SEHNR; CDR2 reads FQNEAQ (reference sequence). CDR3 in amino acids: CASSPRAVEAFF. Here the CDR3 DNA reads TGTGCCAGCAGCCCCAGGGCAGTTGAAGCTTTCTTT.

This clone was detected only a few times. The chain couples TRBV21-1 to TRBJ1-5. TRBV21-1 is deemed a pseudogene. The CDR3 length is 12 residues. The CDR3 DNA sequence: TGTGCCAGCACCGGGACTGGTCAGCCCCAGCATTTT. Translating it yields CASTGTGQPQHF.

This clone was recorded a few times. V gene TRBV4-1 combines with J gene TRBJ1-4; no definite D call. CDR3 size: 13 residues. CDR1 and CDR2 (germline): MGHRA, YSYEKL. Trimming removed 4 bases at V and 8 bases at J, with 11 bases between. This chain's CDR3 is CASSRAVGEKLFF. The CDR3, as DNA: TGCGCCAGCAGCCGGGCGGTTGGGGAAAAACTGTTTTTT.

This clone occurred a few times. This chain uses TRBV30 with TRBJ1-2; no firm D call. Germline loops: CDR1 GTSNPN, CDR2 SVGIG (reference sequence). The V and J ends lost 6 bases and 0 bases respectively, with 11 bases between them. This CDR3 contains 13 residues. In DNA, the CDR3 is TGTGCCTGCCCCCGGGCAGCTAACTATGGCTACACCTTC. It yields the protein CACPRAANYGYTF.

This clone was found a few times. CDR3 sequence (DNA): TGTGCCAGCAGCCTTCGGGTGGGGGAGCTGTTTTTT. Translating gives CASSLRVGELFF. The chain uses TRBV3-1 (or the pseudogene TRBV3-2) and TRBJ2-2; no reliable D call. Trimming removed 4 bases at V and 8 bases at J, with 8 bases between. The CDR3 loop spans 12 amino acids. From germline, CDR1 is LGHDT and CDR2 YNNKEL (reference sequence).

This chain connects TRBV2 to TRBJ2-7; no definite D call. The ends were cut back, 5 bases at V and 9 bases at J, with 23 bases in the middle. This CDR3 is built from 15 residues. From germline, CDR1 is SNHLY and CDR2 FYNNEI. The CDR3 protein is CASSLPAETQIRQYF. In DNA, the CDR3 is TGTGCCAGCAGTCTACCGGCCGAGACGCAAATACGGCAGTACTTC.

The chain recombines TRBV5-1 with TRBJ2-5; a weak D match, TRBD1 (5 bases). CDR3 length: 14 residues. Germline V lookup: CDR1 SGHRS, CDR2 YFSETQ. V was cut by 0 bases and J by 0 bases, with 6 bases left in between. The CDR3 loop reads CASSLGTNQETQYF. CDR3 DNA sequence: TGCGCCAGCAGCTTGGGGACAAACCAAGAGACCCAGTACTTC.

The chain recombines TRBV12-3 or TRBV12-4 with TRBJ1-1, with 12 bases fitting TRBD1. V shed 3 bases, J shed 11 bases, and the junction held 4 bases outside the gene matches. The CDR3 length is 13 residues. CDR3 protein: CASSFGGQGAAFF. CDR3 sequence (DNA): TGTGCCAGCAGTTTTGGGGGACAGGGGGCGGCTTTCTTT.

CDR3 in amino acids: CASRGPSGSYEQYF. Written as DNA, the CDR3 is TGTGCCAGCAGGGGCCCGTCGGGCTCCTACGAGCAGTACTTC. The chain has TRBV2 and TRBJ2-7; D not resolved. Germline CDR1 SNHLY, CDR2 FYNNEI. This CDR3 contains 14 residues. Trimming removed 6 bases from V and 0 bases from J, with 12 bases in between.

The chain recombines TRBV29-1 with TRBJ2-5; possible D gene TRBD1, 6 bases. This CDR3 is built from 13 residues. Trimming took off 7 bases at V and 1 base at J, with 13 bases between the two ends. Germline values: CDR1 SQVTM, CDR2 ANQGSEA. The CDR3 region is CSAGDNAQETQYF. The DNA for the CDR3 is TGCAGCGCTGGGGACAATGCCCAAGAGACCCAGTACTTC.

The chain recombines TRBV10-3 with TRBJ2-1; D gene uncertain. The germline V and J ends were trimmed by 3 bases and 6 bases, with 9 bases remaining between them. Germline assignment: CDR1 ENHRY and CDR2 SYGVKD. The CDR3 has 13 amino acids. The DNA for the CDR3 is TGTGCCATCAGTGAACTACCCGGCAATGAGCAGTTCTTC. This codes for CAISELPGNEQFF.

This clone was seen only once. The V call is TRBV3-1 (or the pseudogene TRBV3-2), the J call TRBJ1-1; 8 positions agree with TRBD1. Germline V CDR1 and CDR2: LGHDT, YNNKEL (reference sequence). J lost 7 bases, V lost 6 bases, and 7 bases had no gene match. The CDR3 is 13 amino acids. DNA of the CDR3: TGTGCCAGCAGTCGCAGGGGGCAAAGTGAAGCTTTCTTT. Its translation: CASSRRGQSEAFF.

The rearrangement uses TRBV10-3 and TRBJ2-3, with 8 bases fitting TRBD2. The CDR3 has 16 amino acids. Germline-derived CDR1 and CDR2 are ENHRY and SYGVKD. Losses at the gene ends were 8 bases for V and 0 bases for J; bases not matched to a gene: 10. CDR3 sequence (DNA): TGTGCCATCTCCTCCGACGGGGGGGCTAGCACAGATACGCAGTATTTT. Amino acid sequence: CAISSDGGASTDTQYF.

This sequence joins TRBV2 and TRBJ1-1, with 8 bases matching TRBD1. After removal of 6 bases from V and 6 bases from J, the junction contained 9 bases not matched to a gene. The V gene's germline CDR1 is SNHLY and CDR2 FYNNEI. The CDR3 loop spans 14 amino acids. The CDR3 region is CASRPKTGDPEAFF. The CDR3 DNA sequence: TGTGCCAGCAGACCCAAGACAGGGGACCCTGAAGCTTTCTTT. Full variable domain (missing parts from reference TRBV2 and TRBJ1-1): EPEVTQTPSHQVTQMGQEVILRCVPISNHLYFYWYRQILGQKVEFLVSFYNNEISEKSEIFDDQFSVERPDGSNFTLKIRSTKLEDSAMYFCASRPKTGDPEAFFGQGTRLTVV.

The genes are TRBV6-6 and TRBJ2-7; 9 positions agree with TRBD1. CDR3 size: 15 residues. J was trimmed by 3 bases and V by 4 bases; bases with no gene match: 7. Germline CDR1 MNHNY, CDR2 SVGAGI (reference sequence). The CDR3 DNA sequence: TGTGCCAGCAGTTCCCCGGACAGGGGTGGCTACGAGCAGTACTTC. Translated, it gives CASSSPDRGGYEQYF.

The CDR3 here is CASSRPGQGSGQYF. The CDR3 nucleotides read TGTGCCAGCAGCAGACCGGGACAGGGGTCCGGGCAGTACTTC. The rearrangement joins TRBV27 to TRBJ2-7; TRBD1 matches 10 bases. The CDR3 loop spans 14 amino acids. V shed 6 bases, J shed 9 bases, and the junction held 11 bases outside the gene matches. Germline V CDR1 and CDR2: MNHEY, SMNVEV (reference sequence).

This chain connects TRBV5-1 to TRBJ2-5; tentatively, D is TRBD1 (6 bases). The CDR3 runs 13 residues. Germline values: CDR1 SGHRS, CDR2 YFSETQ. With 2 bases removed from V and 3 bases from J, the gap between germline ends came to 8 bases. The CDR3 loop reads CASSFPGEETQYF. The DNA of the CDR3 is TGCGCCAGCAGCTTCCCAGGGGAAGAGACCCAGTACTTC.

The chain joins TRBV3-1 (or the pseudogene TRBV3-2) to TRBJ2-2; the D call may be TRBD1 or TRBD2 (5 bases each). Germline CDR1 and CDR2: LGHDT and YNNKEL (reference sequence). Trimming took 1 base from V and 9 from J, leaving 12 bases between them. The length of the CDR3 is 14 residues. Here the CDR3 reads CASSQGGASRELFF. Here the CDR3 DNA reads TGTGCCAGCAGCCAAGGTGGGGCTAGCCGGGAGCTGTTTTTT.

The chain uses TRBV7-7 and TRBJ2-1, with 10 nucleotides matching TRBD2. The CDR3 runs to 15 residues. Looked up from germline, CDR1 is SSHAT and CDR2 is FNYEAQ (reference sequence). With 3 bases clipped from V and 6 bases from J, the junction kept 5 bases outside the gene matches. The CDR3 region has the DNA TGTGCCAGCAGCTTGAGCGGGGGGGCTTTCAATGAGCAGTTCTTC. This codes for CASSLSGGAFNEQFF.

This sequence joins TRBV4-1 and TRBJ1-1; a weak D match, TRBD1 (5 bases). Germline V CDR1 and CDR2: MGHRA, YSYEKL. V was trimmed by 3 bases and J by 5 bases, leaving 13 bases between them. The CDR3 extends over 14 amino acids. CDR3 DNA sequence: TGCGCCAGCAGCCACCCCCCACGGGGGACTGAAGCTTTCTTT. Translating it yields CASSHPPRGTEAFF.